A selection of T cell receptor beta chains follows, all from one sample in a study of OX40 agonist ivuxolimab in advanced cancers. The repertoire was sequenced with immunoSEQ multiplex PCR; TCRdb's copy has only in-frame clones and lacks some. In the table there are tens of thousands of clones, about 79% of which are singletons. Sequencing was performed on CD4+ or CD8+ T cells sorted from blood, taken in a trial of the OX40 agonist ivuxolimab. The source of these receptors is an adult with an advanced solid tumor such as melanoma, head and neck, liver or kidney cancer. Each CDR3 is given with its conserved first and last residue. Each record gives: J gene, V gene, D gene, clone size, CDR3 DNA, CDR3 protein. The D gene is left open where the match is weak. Size tells how often a clone was seen (once, few, many) or the class of an expanded clone, and some rows leave it out.

j_call: TRBJ1-1
v_call: TRBV28
d_call: -
clone_size: few
cdr3_nt: TGTGCCAGCACCCCCCCCGGGAGAGAAGCTTTCTTT
cdr3_aa: CASTPPGREAFF

j_call: TRBJ1-6
v_call: TRBV10-3
d_call: TRBD1
clone_size: -
cdr3_nt: TGTGCCATCAGAGAAGGACAGGCCTCCTATAATTCACCCCTCCACTTT
cdr3_aa: CAIREGQASYNSPLHF

j_call: TRBJ2-7
v_call: TRBV6-5
d_call: -
clone_size: -
cdr3_nt: TGTGCCAGCAGTGCGGCAGCAGGGGTCCGCGAGCAGTACTTC
cdr3_aa: CASSAAAGVREQYF

j_call: TRBJ2-1
v_call: TRBV27
d_call: TRBD1
clone_size: -
cdr3_nt: TGTGCCAGCAGTTCGGACAGGGTCCTCTACAATGAGCAGTTCTTC
cdr3_aa: CASSSDRVLYNEQFF

j_call: TRBJ1-5
v_call: TRBV25-1
d_call: -
clone_size: -
cdr3_nt: TGTGCCAGCAGTCCGTTCGGGGGGGGCAATCAGCCCCAGCATTTT
cdr3_aa: CASSPFGGGNQPQHF

j_call: TRBJ2-7
v_call: TRBV11-1
d_call: -
clone_size: -
cdr3_nt: TGTGCCAGCAGCAGGGGAGGAGGACCTCAATACGAGCAGTACTTC
cdr3_aa: CASSRGGGPQYEQYF

j_call: TRBJ2-7
v_call: TRBV10-2
d_call: -
clone_size: once
cdr3_nt: TGCGCCAGCAGTCTTCTAAACCCCACCTACGAGCAGTACTTC
cdr3_aa: CASSLLNPTYEQYF

j_call: TRBJ2-3
v_call: TRBV11-2
d_call: -
clone_size: -
cdr3_nt: TGTGCCAGCAGCAGAGTCCGGGGGCCAGATACGCAGTATTTT
cdr3_aa: CASSRVRGPDTQYF

j_call: TRBJ1-4
v_call: TRBV7-3
d_call: TRBD1
clone_size: few
cdr3_nt: TGTGCCAGCAGCTTATCCGGGACAGGGTCGCGCAAACTGTTTTTT
cdr3_aa: CASSLSGTGSRKLFF

j_call: TRBJ1-2
v_call: TRBV28
d_call: -
clone_size: -
cdr3_nt: TGTGCCAGCAGGTTCGGACGGAAGATCGGTGATGGCTACACCTTC
cdr3_aa: CASRFGRKIGDGYTF

j_call: TRBJ2-1
v_call: TRBV11-2
d_call: TRBD2
clone_size: -
cdr3_nt: TGTGCCAGCAGCTCGGGACTAACCCTCCGTGAGCAGTTCTTC
cdr3_aa: CASSSGLTLREQFF

j_call: TRBJ1-5
v_call: TRBV18
d_call: TRBD1
clone_size: -
cdr3_nt: TGTGCCAGCTCATCCGGACAGGGGAATCAGCCCCAGCATTTT
cdr3_aa: CASSSGQGNQPQHF

j_call: TRBJ1-1
v_call: TRBV27
d_call: -
clone_size: once
cdr3_nt: TGTGCCAGCAGTTTTTGGGGTTCTGAAGCTTTCTTT
cdr3_aa: CASSFWGSEAFF

j_call: TRBJ1-4
v_call: TRBV5-8
d_call: -
clone_size: once
cdr3_nt: TGTGCCAGCGGTAAACAGGGCTATAATGAAAAACTGTTTTTT
cdr3_aa: CASGKQGYNEKLFF

j_call: TRBJ1-4
v_call: TRBV2
d_call: -
clone_size: few
cdr3_nt: TGTGCCAGCAGTGATCGGGGGGCTGCTAATGAAAAACTGTTTTTT
cdr3_aa: CASSDRGAANEKLFF

j_call: TRBJ1-1
v_call: TRBV11-2
d_call: -
clone_size: once
cdr3_nt: TGTGCCAGCAGCTTATGGGTAGGGGGCACTGAAGCTTTCTTT
cdr3_aa: CASSLWVGGTEAFF

j_call: TRBJ2-2
v_call: TRBV5-1
d_call: TRBD1
clone_size: -
cdr3_nt: TGCGCCAGCATCGGACAGGGCTCAACGACCAGGGAGCTGTTTTTT
cdr3_aa: CASIGQGSTTRELFF

j_call: TRBJ1-3
v_call: TRBV9
d_call: -
clone_size: -
cdr3_nt: TGTGCCAGCAGCGTTTCCGGGGGGCTAGACGGAAACACCATATATTTT
cdr3_aa: CASSVSGGLDGNTIYF

j_call: TRBJ1-1
v_call: TRBV11-3
d_call: -
clone_size: -
cdr3_nt: TGTGCCAGCAGCTTAGAACACGGGGCTGAAGCTTTCTTT
cdr3_aa: CASSLEHGAEAFF

j_call: TRBJ1-1
v_call: TRBV6-1
d_call: -
clone_size: -
cdr3_nt: TGTGCCAGCAGTGATGGGGGACGGAGGAACACTGAAGCTTTCTTT
cdr3_aa: CASSDGGRRNTEAFF

j_call: TRBJ1-2
v_call: TRBV6-5
d_call: -
clone_size: -
cdr3_nt: TGTGCCAGCAGAAGACAGTTAGTCGACGGCTACACCTTC
cdr3_aa: CASRRQLVDGYTF

j_call: TRBJ2-2
v_call: TRBV27
d_call: -
clone_size: -
cdr3_nt: TGTGCCAGCAGTCCGGCCTCCGGGGCAGCCGGGGAGCTGTTTTTT
cdr3_aa: CASSPASGAAGELFF

j_call: TRBJ1-2
v_call: TRBV10-2
d_call: -
clone_size: -
cdr3_nt: TGCGCCAGCAGTGAAAGTTCTAACTATGGCTACACCTTC
cdr3_aa: CASSESSNYGYTF

j_call: TRBJ2-2
v_call: TRBV7-3
d_call: TRBD1
clone_size: -
cdr3_nt: TGTGCCAGCAGCTTAACCGCCTCCGGGACAGGGAACACCGGGGAGCTGTTTTTT
cdr3_aa: CASSLTASGTGNTGELFF

j_call: TRBJ1-3
v_call: TRBV9
d_call: -
clone_size: few
cdr3_nt: TGTGCCAGCAGCGGCATCCTCGGGGAGGGGACCCGAGGAAACACCATATATTTT
cdr3_aa: CASSGILGEGTRGNTIYF

j_call: TRBJ1-1
v_call: TRBV9
d_call: TRBD1
clone_size: -
cdr3_nt: TGTGCCAGTAGCGGGGACAGTGAAGCTTTCTTT
cdr3_aa: CASSGDSEAFF

j_call: TRBJ2-3
v_call: TRBV9
d_call: -
clone_size: -
cdr3_nt: TGTGCCAGCAGCGTAGCTATCCCAGATACGCAGTATTTT
cdr3_aa: CASSVAIPDTQYF

j_call: TRBJ2-1
v_call: TRBV14
d_call: -
clone_size: -
cdr3_nt: TGTGCCAGCAGCCAAGATCTCGGAATTTCTCTTGCCGATGAGCAGTTCTTC
cdr3_aa: CASSQDLGISLADEQFF

j_call: TRBJ2-3
v_call: TRBV13
d_call: TRBD2
clone_size: -
cdr3_nt: TGTGCCAGCAGCTTAGTAGGCGGGAGTAGCACAGATACGCAGTATTTT
cdr3_aa: CASSLVGGSSTDTQYF

j_call: TRBJ2-3
v_call: TRBV2
d_call: -
clone_size: -
cdr3_nt: TGTGCCAGCAGTGAAAAGGATACGCAGTATTTT
cdr3_aa: CASSEKDTQYF

j_call: TRBJ2-1
v_call: TRBV9
d_call: TRBD2
clone_size: -
cdr3_nt: TGTGCCAGCAGCGCCCGGCGGACTAGCGGGACTAATGAGCAGTTCTTC
cdr3_aa: CASSARRTSGTNEQFF

j_call: TRBJ1-1
v_call: TRBV5-4
d_call: -
clone_size: -
cdr3_nt: TGTGCCAGCAGCGTAAACAGGGCAAAGAACACTGAAGCTTTCTTT
cdr3_aa: CASSVNRAKNTEAFF

j_call: TRBJ2-1
v_call: TRBV28
d_call: -
clone_size: -
cdr3_nt: TGTGCCAGCAGGCCCGACCTTAGACACGGGGGGCAGCAGTTCTTC
cdr3_aa: CASRPDLRHGGQQFF

j_call: TRBJ2-5
v_call: TRBV9
d_call: TRBD1
clone_size: -
cdr3_nt: TGTGCCAGCAGCGTTGACCAGGGGGCTGGGGGAGAGACCCAGTACTTC
cdr3_aa: CASSVDQGAGGETQYF

j_call: TRBJ1-1
v_call: TRBV7-3
d_call: -
clone_size: -
cdr3_nt: TGTGCCAGCAGCTTCCGGGACGCAGGAGAAGCTTTCTTT
cdr3_aa: CASSFRDAGEAFF

j_call: TRBJ2-5
v_call: TRBV2
d_call: TRBD1
clone_size: -
cdr3_nt: TGTGCCAGCAGTCGGGACAGGCGGGCAGAGACCCAGTACTTC
cdr3_aa: CASSRDRRAETQYF

j_call: TRBJ2-3
v_call: TRBV30
d_call: TRBD2
clone_size: -
cdr3_nt: TGTGCCCTAATACCGCGGGAGAGGGGCACAGATACGCAGTATTTT
cdr3_aa: CALIPRERGTDTQYF

j_call: TRBJ2-2
v_call: TRBV11-2
d_call: -
clone_size: -
cdr3_nt: TGTGCCAGCAGCCCTAGTCGGACCGGGGAGCTGTTTTTT
cdr3_aa: CASSPSRTGELFF

j_call: TRBJ2-7
v_call: TRBV5-6
d_call: TRBD1
clone_size: -
cdr3_nt: TGTGCCAGCAGCTCAGGGACAGGGGGGCAGTACTTC
cdr3_aa: CASSSGTGGQYF

j_call: TRBJ1-6
v_call: TRBV7-8
d_call: -
clone_size: -
cdr3_nt: TGTGCCAGCAGCACCGCCTGGGGGGGGGATTCACCCCTCCACTTT
cdr3_aa: CASSTAWGGDSPLHF

j_call: TRBJ1-5
v_call: TRBV7-3
d_call: -
clone_size: -
cdr3_nt: TGTGCCAGCAGCTTATACACAGGTAGCAAGCCCCAGCATTTT
cdr3_aa: CASSLYTGSKPQHF

j_call: TRBJ2-2
v_call: TRBV6-6
d_call: -
clone_size: once
cdr3_nt: TGTGCCAGCAGTTACGGGGCCACCGTAGCCGGGGAGCTGTTTTTT
cdr3_aa: CASSYGATVAGELFF

j_call: TRBJ2-3
v_call: TRBV29-1
d_call: -
clone_size: -
cdr3_nt: TGCAGCGTTGTACAGAGCACAGATACGCAGTATTTT
cdr3_aa: CSVVQSTDTQYF

j_call: TRBJ1-1
v_call: TRBV19
d_call: -
clone_size: -
cdr3_nt: TGTGCCAGTAGTGAGAGGGGGAACGAGGGTGAAGCTTTCTTT
cdr3_aa: CASSERGNEGEAFF

j_call: TRBJ2-1
v_call: TRBV10-1
d_call: TRBD2
clone_size: -
cdr3_nt: TGCGCCAGCAGTGAGTCGGCGGGAGGGTACAATGAGCAGTTCTTC
cdr3_aa: CASSESAGGYNEQFF

j_call: TRBJ1-5
v_call: TRBV7-3
d_call: -
clone_size: -
cdr3_nt: TGTGCCAGCAGCTTAGAGGGTGGGCAGGTAGGTCAGCCCCAGCATTTT
cdr3_aa: CASSLEGGQVGQPQHF

j_call: TRBJ2-7
v_call: TRBV9
d_call: TRBD1
clone_size: once
cdr3_nt: TGTGCCAGCAGCGTATCGACAGGGGAACCCTACGAGCAGTACTTC
cdr3_aa: CASSVSTGEPYEQYF

j_call: TRBJ1-2
v_call: TRBV10-3
d_call: -
clone_size: -
cdr3_nt: TGTGCCATCAGTGAGGACGGAAACAACTATGGCTACACCTTC
cdr3_aa: CAISEDGNNYGYTF